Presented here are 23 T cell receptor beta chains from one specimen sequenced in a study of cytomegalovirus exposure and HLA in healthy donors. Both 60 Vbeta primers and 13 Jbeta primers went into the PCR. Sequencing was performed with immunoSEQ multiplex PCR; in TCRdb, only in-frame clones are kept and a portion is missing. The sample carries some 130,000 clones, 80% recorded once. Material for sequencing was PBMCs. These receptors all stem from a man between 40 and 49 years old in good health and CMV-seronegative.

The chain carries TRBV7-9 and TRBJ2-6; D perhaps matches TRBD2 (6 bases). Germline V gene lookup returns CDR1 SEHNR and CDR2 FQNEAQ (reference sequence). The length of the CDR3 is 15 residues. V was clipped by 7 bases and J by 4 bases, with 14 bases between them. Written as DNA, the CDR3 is TGTGCCAGCACCTACGGGGGTTCCGGGGCCAACGTCCTGACTTTC. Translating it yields CASTYGGSGANVLTF.

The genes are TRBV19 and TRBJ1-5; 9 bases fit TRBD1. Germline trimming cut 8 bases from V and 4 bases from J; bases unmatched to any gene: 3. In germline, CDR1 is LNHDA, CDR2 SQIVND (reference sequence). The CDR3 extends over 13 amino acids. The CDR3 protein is CASGTGPNQPQHF. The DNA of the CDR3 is TGTGCCAGTGGGACAGGGCCGAATCAGCCCCAGCATTTT.

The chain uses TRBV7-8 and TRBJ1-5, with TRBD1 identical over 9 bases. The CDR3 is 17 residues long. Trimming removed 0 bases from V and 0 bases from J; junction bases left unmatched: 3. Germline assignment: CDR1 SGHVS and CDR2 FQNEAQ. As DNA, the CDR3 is TGTGCCAGCAGCTTAGCGGGGACAGGGACTAGCAATCAGCCCCAGCATTTT. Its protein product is CASSLAGTGTSNQPQHF.

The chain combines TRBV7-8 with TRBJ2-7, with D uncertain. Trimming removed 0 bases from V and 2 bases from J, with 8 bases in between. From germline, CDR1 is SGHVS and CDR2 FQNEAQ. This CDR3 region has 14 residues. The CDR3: CASSLASRTYEQYF. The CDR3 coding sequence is TGTGCCAGCAGCTTAGCGTCGAGGACCTACGAGCAGTACTTC.

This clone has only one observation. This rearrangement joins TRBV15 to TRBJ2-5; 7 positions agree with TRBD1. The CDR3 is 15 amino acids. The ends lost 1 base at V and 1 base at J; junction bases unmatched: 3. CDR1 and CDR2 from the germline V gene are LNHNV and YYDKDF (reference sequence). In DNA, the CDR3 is TGTGCCACCAGCAGAGTAGGACAGGTCCAAGAGACCCAGTACTTC. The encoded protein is CATSRVGQVQETQYF. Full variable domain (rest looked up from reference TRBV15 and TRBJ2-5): DAMVIQNPRYQVTQFGKPVTLSCSQTLNHNVMYWYQQKSSQAPKLLFHYYDKDFNNEADTPDNFQSRRPNTSFCFLDIRSPGLGDTAMYLCATSRVGQVQETQYFGPGTRLLVL.

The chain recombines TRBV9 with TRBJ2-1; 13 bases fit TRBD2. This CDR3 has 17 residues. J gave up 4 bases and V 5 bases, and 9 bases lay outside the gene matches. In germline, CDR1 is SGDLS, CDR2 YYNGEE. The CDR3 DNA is TGTGCCAGCAGTCGCCAGACTAGCGGGGGGCCGTACAATGAGCAGTTCTTC. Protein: CASSRQTSGGPYNEQFF. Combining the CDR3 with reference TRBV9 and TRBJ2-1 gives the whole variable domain DSGVTQTPKHLITATGQRVTLRCSPRSGDLSVYWYQQSLDQGLQFLIQYYNGEERAKGNILERFSAQQFPDLHSELNLSSLELGDSALYFCASSRQTSGGPYNEQFFGPGTRLTVL.

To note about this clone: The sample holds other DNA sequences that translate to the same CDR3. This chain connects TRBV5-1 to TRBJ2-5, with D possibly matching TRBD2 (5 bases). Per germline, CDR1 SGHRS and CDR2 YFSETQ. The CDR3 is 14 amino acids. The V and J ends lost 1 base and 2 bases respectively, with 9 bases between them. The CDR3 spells CASSLLPGQETQYF. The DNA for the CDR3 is TGCGCCAGCAGCTTGCTACCGGGGCAAGAGACCCAGTACTTC.

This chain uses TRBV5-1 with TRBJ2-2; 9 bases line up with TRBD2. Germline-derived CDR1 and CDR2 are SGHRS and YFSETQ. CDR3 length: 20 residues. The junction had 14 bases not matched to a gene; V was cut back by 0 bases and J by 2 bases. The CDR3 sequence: CASSLAVGELAGSNTGELFF. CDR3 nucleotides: TGCGCCAGCAGCTTGGCCGTTGGGGAGCTAGCGGGAAGTAACACCGGGGAGCTGTTTTTT.

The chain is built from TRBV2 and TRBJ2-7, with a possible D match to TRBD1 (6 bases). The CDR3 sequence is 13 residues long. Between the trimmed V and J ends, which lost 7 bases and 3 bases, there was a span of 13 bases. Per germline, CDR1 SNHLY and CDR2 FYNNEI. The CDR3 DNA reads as TGTGCCAGCATTCCACGGGACAACTACGAGCAGTACTTC. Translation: CASIPRDNYEQYF.

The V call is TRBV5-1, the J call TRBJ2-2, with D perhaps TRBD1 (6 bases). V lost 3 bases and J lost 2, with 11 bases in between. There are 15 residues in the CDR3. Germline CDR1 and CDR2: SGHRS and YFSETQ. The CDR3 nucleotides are TGCGCCAGCAGCTCACAGGGATCTAACACCGGGGAGCTGTTTTTT. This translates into CASSSQGSNTGELFF.

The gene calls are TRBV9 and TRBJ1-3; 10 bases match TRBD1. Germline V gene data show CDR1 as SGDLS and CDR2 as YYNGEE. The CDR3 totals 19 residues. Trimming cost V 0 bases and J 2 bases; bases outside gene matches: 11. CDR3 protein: CASSVGPGQGLSPGNTIYF. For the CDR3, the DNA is TGTGCCAGCAGCGTAGGCCCGGGACAGGGGCTTTCTCCTGGAAACACCATATATTTT.

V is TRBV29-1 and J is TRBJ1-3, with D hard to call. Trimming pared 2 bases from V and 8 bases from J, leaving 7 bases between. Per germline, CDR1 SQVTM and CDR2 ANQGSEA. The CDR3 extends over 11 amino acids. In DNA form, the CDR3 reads TGCAGCGTTGAAAGGAGGGACACCATATATTTT. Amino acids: CSVERRDTIYF.

CDR3 in DNA: TGCGCCAGCAGCAGCATTGGGAGCTATGGCTACACCTTC. Translating it yields CASSSIGSYGYTF. The chain joins TRBV5-1 to TRBJ1-2, with unresolved D. V shed 4 bases and J shed 4 bases, with 11 bases lying between them. This CDR3 contains 13 residues. The germline CDR1 and CDR2 sequences are SGHRS and YFSETQ.

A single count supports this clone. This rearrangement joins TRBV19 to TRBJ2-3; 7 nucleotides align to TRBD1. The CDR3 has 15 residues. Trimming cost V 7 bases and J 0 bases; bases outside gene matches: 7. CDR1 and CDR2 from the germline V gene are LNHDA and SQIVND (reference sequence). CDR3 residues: CASTGGPKSTDTQYF. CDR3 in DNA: TGTGCCAGTACAGGGGGTCCCAAGAGCACAGATACGCAGTATTTT.

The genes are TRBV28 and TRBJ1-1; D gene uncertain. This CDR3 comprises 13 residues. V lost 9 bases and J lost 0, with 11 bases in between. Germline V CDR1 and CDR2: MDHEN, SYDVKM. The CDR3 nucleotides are TGTGCCAGTAAACAGCAGTTGAACACTGAAGCTTTCTTT. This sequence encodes CASKQQLNTEAFF.

This CDR3 is CASSPGGAGGVGEQFF. The CDR3 DNA follows: TGTGCCAGCAGCCCCGGGGGAGCGGGAGGAGTGGGTGAGCAGTTCTTC. The chain carries TRBV5-4 and TRBJ2-1; the match to TRBD2 covers 9 bases. Germline V gene sequence: CDR1 SGHNT, CDR2 YYREEE (reference sequence). With 4 bases clipped from V and 9 bases from J, the junction kept 14 bases outside the gene matches. The CDR3 totals 16 residues.

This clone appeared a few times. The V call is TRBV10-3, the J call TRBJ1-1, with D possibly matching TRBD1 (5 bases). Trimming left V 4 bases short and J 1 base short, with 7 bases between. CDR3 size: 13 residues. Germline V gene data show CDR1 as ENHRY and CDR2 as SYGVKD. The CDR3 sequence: CAISVQENTEAFF. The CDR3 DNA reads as TGTGCCATCAGTGTACAGGAGAACACTGAAGCTTTCTTT.

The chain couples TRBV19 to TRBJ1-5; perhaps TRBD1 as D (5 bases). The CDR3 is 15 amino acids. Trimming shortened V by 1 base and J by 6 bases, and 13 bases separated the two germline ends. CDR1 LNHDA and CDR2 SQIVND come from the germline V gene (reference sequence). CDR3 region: CASSIGSGSGQPQHF. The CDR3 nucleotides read TGTGCCAGTAGTATAGGATCAGGGTCAGGTCAGCCCCAGCATTTT.

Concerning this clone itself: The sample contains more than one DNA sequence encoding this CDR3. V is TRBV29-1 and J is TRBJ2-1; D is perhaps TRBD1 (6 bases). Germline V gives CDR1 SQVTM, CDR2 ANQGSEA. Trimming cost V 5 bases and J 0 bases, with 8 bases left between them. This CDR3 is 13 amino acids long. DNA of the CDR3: TGCAGCGTTCAGGGGTCCTCCTACAATGAGCAGTTCTTC. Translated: CSVQGSSYNEQFF.

In DNA form, the CDR3 reads TGTGCCAGCACTAAAATGGGGGGACTAGGTGGGCCGGGGGAGCAGTTCTTC. Protein: CASTKMGGLGGPGEQFF. The rearrangement links TRBV2 to TRBJ2-1, with 8 bases fitting TRBD2. Germline-derived CDR1 and CDR2 are SNHLY and FYNNEI. V trimming: 7 bases; J trimming: 10 bases; junction bases outside the gene matches: 21. The CDR3 is 17 residues long. The full variable domain, completed using reference TRBV2 and TRBJ2-1, is EPEVTQTPSHQVTQMGQEVILRCVPISNHLYFYWYRQILGQKVEFLVSFYNNEISEKSEIFDDQFSVERPDGSNFTLKIRSTKLEDSAMYFCASTKMGGLGGPGEQFFGPGTRLTVL.

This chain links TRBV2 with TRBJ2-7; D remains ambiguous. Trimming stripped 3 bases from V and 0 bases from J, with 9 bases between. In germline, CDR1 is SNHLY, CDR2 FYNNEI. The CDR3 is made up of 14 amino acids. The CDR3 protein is CASSDGIPSYEQYF. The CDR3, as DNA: TGTGCCAGCAGTGATGGCATTCCCTCCTACGAGCAGTACTTC.

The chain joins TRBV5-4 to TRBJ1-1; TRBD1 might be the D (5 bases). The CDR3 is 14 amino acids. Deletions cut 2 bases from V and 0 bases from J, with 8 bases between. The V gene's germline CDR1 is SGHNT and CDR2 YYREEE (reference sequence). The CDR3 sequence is CASSFQGLNTEAFF. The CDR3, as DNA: TGTGCCAGCAGCTTTCAGGGATTGAACACTGAAGCTTTCTTT. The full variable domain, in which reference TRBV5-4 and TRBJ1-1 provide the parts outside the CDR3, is ETGVTQSPTHLIKTRGQQVTLRCSSQSGHNTVSWYQQALGQGPQFIFQYYREEENGRGNFPPRFSGLQFPNYSSELNVNALELDDSALYLCASSFQGLNTEAFFGQGTRLTVV.

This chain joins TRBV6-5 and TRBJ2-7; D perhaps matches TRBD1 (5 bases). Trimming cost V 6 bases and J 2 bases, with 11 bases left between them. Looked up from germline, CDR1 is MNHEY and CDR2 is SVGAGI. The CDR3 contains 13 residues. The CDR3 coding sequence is TGTGCCAGCAGGCCAGGGCCCACCTACGAGCAGTACTTC. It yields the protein CASRPGPTYEQYF.